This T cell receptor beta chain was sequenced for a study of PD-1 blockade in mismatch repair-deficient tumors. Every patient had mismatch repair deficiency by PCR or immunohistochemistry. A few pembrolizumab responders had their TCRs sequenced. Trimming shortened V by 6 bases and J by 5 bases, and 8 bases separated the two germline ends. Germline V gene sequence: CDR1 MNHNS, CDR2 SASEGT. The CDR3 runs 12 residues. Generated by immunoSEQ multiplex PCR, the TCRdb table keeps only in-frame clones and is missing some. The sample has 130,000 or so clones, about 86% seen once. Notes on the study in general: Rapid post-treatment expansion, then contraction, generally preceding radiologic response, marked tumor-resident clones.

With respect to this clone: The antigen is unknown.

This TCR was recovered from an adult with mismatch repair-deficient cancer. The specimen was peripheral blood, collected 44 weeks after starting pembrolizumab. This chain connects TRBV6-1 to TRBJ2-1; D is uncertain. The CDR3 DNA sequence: TGTGCCAGCAGAAACAGAAACAATGAGCAGTTCTTC. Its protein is CASRNRNNEQFF.